The 19 T cell receptor beta chains given below trace back to one sample, sequenced in a study of blood T cells in healthy people across ages. The authors ran a second PCR of about 6 to 11 cycles using a sample-barcoded 5' primer and a J-beta primer mix. TCRdb ran MiXCR on the 5' RACE reads and lists one entry per CDR3 protein. The data contain fewer than 2 million distinct CDR3 sequences, about two fifths of them singletons. The sample taken for sequencing was blood. All receptors derive from a human donor in good health.

This clonotype was detected a few times. CDR3 in DNA: TGCAGCGTTGAAGCTAAGGGAGGGGTCTATGGCTACACCTTC. This codes for CSVEAKGGVYGYTF. The rearrangement joins TRBV29-1 to TRBJ1-2, with a tentative D call TRBD1 (5 bases). Germline V gives CDR1 SQVTM, CDR2 ANQGSEA. This CDR3 has 14 residues. V dropped 1 base and J dropped 4 bases, with 13 bases sitting between them.

This clonotype has a handful of counts. The rearrangement joins TRBV7-2 to TRBJ1-2; D may be TRBD1 (5 bases). The CDR3 has 18 residues. Between the trimmed V and J ends, which lost 2 bases and 4 bases, there was a span of 23 bases. Germline CDR1 SGHTA, CDR2 FQGNSA. As DNA, the CDR3 is TGTGCCAGCAGCTTAACCACTTCCGCCGACAGCTTCGCCTATGGCTACACCTTC. Residues: CASSLTTSADSFAYGYTF.

This chain uses TRBV6-6 with TRBJ1-2; perhaps TRBD1 as D (5 bases). Germline assignment: CDR1 MNHNY and CDR2 SVGAGI (reference sequence). This CDR3 region has 15 residues. The germline V and J ends were trimmed by 0 bases and 3 bases, with 11 bases remaining between them. This CDR3 is CASSYSGRADYGYTF. CDR3 in DNA: TGTGCCAGCAGTTACTCAGGCAGGGCGGACTATGGCTACACCTTC.

A note on this clonotype: The junction shows a germline mismatch at one end, possibly a read error. The genes are TRBV4-2 and TRBJ2-6, with TRBD1 as a possible D gene (5 bases). Germline V gene sequence: CDR1 LGHNA, CDR2 YNFKEQ. CDR3 length equals 17 residues. CDR3 residues: CTSSQVPRAGGANVLTF. CDR3 DNA: TGTACCAGCAGCCAAGTCCCCAGGGCAGGTGGGGCCAACGTCCTGACTTTC.

This chain connects TRBV6-5 to TRBJ2-7; 8 bases line up with TRBD2. V dropped 7 bases and J dropped 6; count of bases not matched to a gene: 8. The CDR3 covers 13 residues. CDR1 and CDR2 (germline): MNHEY, SVGAGI. This chain's CDR3 is CASTGGSDSEQYF. The CDR3 DNA sequence: TGTGCCAGCACGGGAGGGAGCGATAGCGAGCAGTACTTC.

V and J are TRBV9 and TRBJ1-2; D remains ambiguous. The length of the CDR3 is 12 residues. Per the germline V gene, CDR1 is SGDLS and CDR2 is YYNGEE. V was shortened by 4 bases and J by 7 bases, with 11 bases between the two germline ends. The CDR3 spells CASSLQSSGYTF. In nucleotides, the CDR3 is TGTGCCAGCAGCCTTCAGTCAAGTGGCTACACCTTC.

V and J are TRBV7-3 and TRBJ1-1, with D possibly TRBD1 on 6 matching bases. CDR1 is SGHTA and CDR2 is FQGTGA in the germline V gene. Trimming left V 5 bases short and J 1 base short, with 11 bases between. This CDR3 is built from 14 residues. This CDR3 reads CASSMGHANTEAFF. The CDR3 nucleotides are TGTGCCAGCAGCATGGGACACGCGAACACTGAAGCTTTCTTT.

Worth noting for this clonotype: This CDR3 fails to terminate in the conserved phenylalanine or tryptophan, so it likely reflects a read error. The chain has TRBV4-3 and TRBJ2-1, with D unresolved. Germline V lookup: CDR1 LGHNA, CDR2 YSLEER. The CDR3 is 16 residues long. V gave up 2 bases and J gave up 8 bases, with 19 bases separating them. This CDR3 is CASSQLLDPNGYEQFL. In DNA form, the CDR3 reads TGCGCCAGCAGCCAACTGCTGGACCCCAATGGGTATGAGCAGTTCTTA.

As concerns this clonotype: The junction does not match germline at one end; this may be a read error. The gene calls are TRBV20-1 and TRBJ1-4, with D possibly matching TRBD1 (5 bases). This CDR3 has 15 amino acids. The germline V gene encodes CDR1 DFQATT and CDR2 SNEGSKA (reference sequence). The CDR3 DNA reads as TGCAGTGCTGGAGAGTTTCGAGGGGTCGAAGAAAAACTGTTTTTT. Translated: CSAGEFRGVEEKLFF.

In this sample, this clonotype turned up a few times. The chain combines TRBV12-3 or TRBV12-4 with TRBJ2-7; D uncertain. The end of the DNA aligns better with TRBJ2-5, so the J call may be wrong. The CDR3 loop spans 12 amino acids. CDR3 nucleotides: TGTGCCAGCAGTACGGCGAAAGAGACCCAGTACTTC. This translates into CASSTAKETQYF.

J is TRBJ1-2 and V is TRBV7-2; a weak D match, TRBD1 (5 bases). The CDR3 covers 15 residues. The germline gives CDR1 SGHTA, CDR2 FQGNSA. V gave up 5 bases and J gave up 8 bases, with 21 bases separating them. In DNA, the CDR3 is TGTGCCAGCAGCCACCGTTCGGGGGTAGGAGGCGGCTACACCTTC. This sequence encodes CASSHRSGVGGGYTF.

The genes are TRBV6-6 and TRBJ1-2; D is uncertain. CDR3 length equals 13 residues. Germline-derived CDR1 and CDR2 are MNHNY and SVGAGI (reference sequence). The ends were cut back, 2 bases at V and 1 base at J, with 5 bases in the middle. The CDR3 loop is CASSYAVNYGYTF. The CDR3 DNA is TGTGCCAGCAGTTACGCGGTTAACTATGGCTACACCTTC.

This clonotype has just a few counts. The chain is built from TRBV12-3 or TRBV12-4 and TRBJ1-2, with D maybe TRBD1 (6 bases). The CDR3 covers 15 residues. With 3 bases removed from V and 2 bases from J, the gap between germline ends came to 13 bases. CDR3 nucleotide sequence: TGTGCCAGCAGTTTGCAGGGGACGGGGAACTATGGCTACACCTTC. It yields the protein CASSLQGTGNYGYTF.

This clonotype has a handful of counts. The chain carries TRBV7-9 and TRBJ2-7, with 7 bases identical to TRBD1. Germline V gene lookup returns CDR1 SEHNR and CDR2 FQNEAQ (reference sequence). The CDR3 spans 16 residues. Germline trimming cut 1 base from V and 2 bases from J; bases unmatched to any gene: 8. The CDR3 sequence: CASSLGSHRGTYEQYF. CDR3 DNA: TGTGCCAGCAGCTTAGGGAGCCACAGGGGTACCTACGAGCAGTACTTC.

This clonotype was detected once. V usage is TRBV3-1 and J usage is TRBJ1-1; 7 nucleotides align to TRBD1. This CDR3 has 15 amino acids. Germline lookup yields CDR1 LGHDT and CDR2 YNNKEL (reference sequence). V was clipped by 4 bases and J by 1 base; unmatched bases: 6. CDR3 DNA: TGTGCCAGCAGCCCCACCCAGGGGGGGAACACTGAAGCTTTCTTT. This translates into CASSPTQGGNTEAFF.

The gene calls are TRBV12-5 and TRBJ2-7, with 11 bases fitting TRBD2. Matching the DNA end better, TRBJ2-1 makes the J call doubtful. Germline lookup yields CDR1 LGHNT and CDR2 FRNRAP. The CDR3 loop spans 14 amino acids. The CDR3 reads CASALAGGSYEQFF. CDR3 bases: TGTGCTAGTGCCCTAGCGGGGGGATCCTACGAGCAGTTCTTC.

This sequence joins TRBV15 and TRBJ2-4; D perhaps matches TRBD1 (5 bases). TRBJ2-5 matches the DNA end more closely, so the J call is doubtful. This CDR3 contains 15 residues. Germline V gene data show CDR1 as LNHNV and CDR2 as YYDKDF (reference sequence). The CDR3 is CATSRDKGPSRTQYF. For the CDR3, the DNA is TGTGCCACCAGCAGAGATAAGGGGCCATCACGGACCCAGTACTTC.

The chain has TRBV11-2 and TRBJ2-3; D perhaps matches TRBD2 (6 bases). The CDR3 runs to 15 residues. V lost 5 bases to trimming and J lost 6 bases, with 18 bases between them. Germline CDR1 SGHAT, CDR2 FQNNGV. This CDR3 is CASSPEGRRPDTQYF. The CDR3 DNA follows: TGTGCCAGCAGCCCGGAGGGGCGCCGGCCGGATACGCAGTATTTT.

This clonotype turned up a few times. The chain combines TRBV7-2 with TRBJ2-3, with D perhaps TRBD2 (5 bases). Germline-derived CDR1 and CDR2 are SGHTA and FQGNSA. V was cut by 5 bases and J by 1 base, with 16 bases left in between. The length of the CDR3 is 16 residues. The CDR3: CASSPGEYSGTDTQYF. The CDR3 bases are TGTGCCAGCAGCCCCGGGGAGTACAGTGGCACAGATACGCAGTATTTT.